A selection of T cell receptor beta chains follows, all from one sample in a study of metastatic and nonmetastatic thyroid tumors. TCRdb re-clonotyped the PCR reads via MiXCR. The sample lists around 15,000 clones, 23% occurring once. Sequencing input: adjacent normal tissue. The receptors shown here come from a female donor with papillary thyroid cancer or a benign thyroid nodule (not recorded which). Some clones in this sample may be carry-over from other donors' samples. CDR3s include the opening cysteine and the closing phenylalanine or tryptophan. Each record gives: clone size, D gene, J gene, V gene, CDR3 protein, CDR3 DNA. The D gene is left open where the match is weak. Size is omitted from some rows. Given values are once, few, many or a class for expanded clones.

few,.,TRBJ2-2,TRBV10-3,CAIRRTTAGELLF,TGTGCCATCAGGAGGACAACGGCCGGGGAGCTGCTTTTT
few,.,TRBJ1-3,TRBV12-3/TRBV12-4,CASRLGARRDTIYF,TGTGCCAGCAGACTCGGTGCCCGGAGAGACACCATATATTTT
once,.,TRBJ1-2,TRBV11-3,CASSYLLGNNYGYTF,TGTGCCAGCAGCTACCTCTTAGGCAATAACTATGGCTACACCTTC
.,TRBD2,TRBJ2-2,TRBV20-1,CSARWTSGSPGELFF,TGCAGTGCCCGATGGACTAGCGGGAGTCCCGGGGAGCTGTTTTTT
many,TRBD2,TRBJ2-7,TRBV12-3/TRBV12-4,CASSRVAGAYEQYF,TGTGCCAGCAGTCGCGTAGCGGGAGCGTACGAGCAGTACTTC
.,.,TRBJ2-7,TRBV10-3,CAISGLVVEQYF,TGTGCCATCAGTGGACTAGTAGTGGAGCAGTACTTC
.,.,TRBJ2-7,TRBV9,CASSPSRGLNYEQCF,TGTGCCAGCAGCCCGTCGCGGGGTTTGAACTACGAGCAGTGCTTC
.,TRBD2,TRBJ2-1,TRBV4-1,CSSSQPGLAVINEQFF,TGCTCCAGCAGTCAACCGGGACTAGCGGTGATCAATGAGCAGTTCTTC
once,TRBD2,TRBJ2-3,TRBV2,CASSVLRGTSWSLGGTDTQYF,TGTGCCAGCAGTGTCCTTCGTGGGACTAGCTGGAGCCTCGGGGGCACAGATACGCAGTATTTT
many,.,TRBJ2-7,TRBV5-5,CASFAGAALSYEQYF,TGTGCCAGCTTTGCTGGGGCAGCGCTCTCCTACGAGCAGTACTTC
many,.,TRBJ1-1,TRBV5-1,CASSFTGLNTEAFF,TGCGCCAGCAGCTTTACGGGCTTGAACACTGAAGCTTTCTTT
.,TRBD2,TRBJ2-1,TRBV11-1,CASSLSRLAGPASSYNEHFF,TGTGCCAGCAGCTTATCGCGACTAGCGGGACCTGCGAGCTCCTACAATGAGCATTTCTTC
many,.,TRBJ2-3,TRBV19,CATDAERSTDTQYF,TGTGCCACCGATGCGGAGAGAAGCACAGATACGCAGTATTTT
.,.,TRBJ1-1,TRBV6-1,CASSSPGLNTEAFF,TGTGCCAGCAGTTCGCCAGGCTTGAACACTGAAGCTTTCTTT
few,.,TRBJ2-3,TRBV10-3,CAISVTRGSKDTQYF,TGTGCCATCAGTGTTACACGGGGGAGCAAAGATACGCAGTATTTT
.,.,TRBJ2-3,TRBV27,CASNGGGSSTDTQYF,TGTGCCAGCAATGGAGGCGGATCTAGCACAGATACGCAGTATTTT
.,.,TRBJ1-2,TRBV6-2/TRBV6-3,CASSYKGVYGYTF,TGTGCCAGCAGTTACAAGGGGGTCTATGGCTACACCTTC
.,.,TRBJ1-5,TRBV6-1,CARSVYSNQHQHF,TGTGCCAGAAGTGTTTATAGCAATCAGCACCAGCATTTT
few,.,TRBJ1-1,TRBV28,CASSRTLRNAEAFF,TGTGCCAGCAGTCGGACATTAAGGAACGCTGAAGCTTTCTTT
.,.,TRBJ2-1,TRBV19,CASSIARAYGNEQFF,TGTGCCAGTAGTATAGCAAGGGCCTACGGGAATGAGCAGTTCTTC
.,.,TRBJ2-1,TRBV29-1,CSVVRGPVPEQFF,TGCAGCGTTGTCCGTGGGCCTGTGCCTGAGCAGTTCTTC
medium-sized,TRBD2,TRBJ2-7,TRBV10-2,CATKGLASEQYF,TGCGCCACTAAGGGACTAGCGTCCGAGCAGTACTTC
few,TRBD2,TRBJ2-7,TRBV6-1,CASITSCSGATYEQYF,TGTGCCAGCATCACCTCATGCAGCGGGGCCACCTACGAGCAGTACTTC
.,.,TRBJ2-3,TRBV20-1,CSASRRQDTQYF,TGCAGTGCTAGTCGCCGGCAAGATACGCAGTATTTT
many,.,TRBJ1-1,TRBV7-9,CASSLFSGTPEAFF,TGTGCCAGCAGCTTATTTAGTGGGACACCTGAAGCTTTCTTT
.,.,TRBJ2-5,TRBV20-1,CSASGVLGSEETQYF,TGCAGTGCTAGCGGCGTTCTTGGTAGTGAAGAGACCCAGTACTTC
.,.,TRBJ2-3,TRBV9,CASSDSGASYGTDTQYF,TGTGCCAGCAGCGACTCCGGGGCTAGCTATGGCACAGATACGCAGTATTTT
many,.,TRBJ2-7,TRBV5-5,CASSSDISWEQYF,TGTGCCAGCAGCTCGGACATCAGTTGGGAGCAGTACTTC
many,.,TRBJ2-1,TRBV9,CASSEIGHRYNEQFF,TGTGCCAGCAGCGAAATAGGACATAGGTACAATGAGCAGTTCTTC